The 10 T cell receptor beta chains given below trace back to one sample, sequenced in a study of CD8 T cells in Susac syndrome. An input of about 0.45 to 1 ug of RNA was subjected to reverse transcription using random hexamers. In TCRdb, the immunoSEQ multiplex PCR reads were re-called with MiXCR into one record per CDR3 protein. The repertoire has 250,000 to 300,000 distinct CDR3 sequences, around 83% of them found once; the top ten carry 0.095% to 0.14%. Sequencing was carried out using CD8+ T cells from PBMCs. The receptor source for this set is a human donor with multiple sclerosis.

The chain recombines TRBV2 with TRBJ1-1; TRBD1 aligns across 8 bases. The CDR3 contains 19 residues. V shed 6 bases, J shed 4 bases, and the junction held 22 bases outside the gene matches. Germline CDR1 reads SNHLY; CDR2 reads FYNNEI. CDR3 nucleotides: TGTGCCAGCAGCACTGGTATAAGGACAGGGAAATATTTGGGCACTGAAGCTTTCTTT. Its translation is CASSTGIRTGKYLGTEAFF.

The rearrangement uses TRBV27 and TRBJ1-1; 9 bases are shared with TRBD1. In germline, CDR1 is MNHEY, CDR2 SMNVEV (reference sequence). V lost 3 bases, J lost 3 bases, and 8 bases stayed unmatched. The CDR3 is made up of 16 amino acids. The CDR3 DNA is TGTGCCAGCAGTTTTACCTTCGGACAGGGGTACACTGAAGCTTTCTTT. Its protein is CASSFTFGQGYTEAFF.

The chain combines TRBV5-1 with TRBJ2-7; 8 positions match TRBD1. Germline values: CDR1 SGHRS, CDR2 YFSETQ. The V segment lost 2 bases and the J segment 4 bases; nucleotides outside the gene matches: 14. The CDR3 sequence is 17 residues long. The CDR3 DNA reads TGCGCCAGCAGCTTACCCGTCACAGGGGGGCAACCTTACGAGCAGTACTTC. Translation: CASSLPVTGGQPYEQYF.

This chain links TRBV19 with TRBJ2-1; TRBD2 matches at 12 bases. Germline CDR1 and CDR2: LNHDA and SQIVND (reference sequence). The CDR3 contains 15 residues. J lost 8 bases, V lost 4 bases, and 6 bases had no gene match. CDR3 sequence (DNA): TGTGCCAGTAGTAAGCTAGCGGGAGGGCGGGATGAGCAGTTCTTC. Translation: CASSKLAGGRDEQFF.

The chain has TRBV27 and TRBJ1-2; D perhaps matches TRBD1 (5 bases). Deletions cut 0 bases from V and 8 bases from J, with 10 bases between. CDR1 and CDR2 from the germline V gene are MNHEY and SMNVEV (reference sequence). The CDR3 covers 13 residues. The CDR3 protein is CASSLSRAGGYTF. In DNA form, the CDR3 reads TGTGCCAGCAGTTTATCCAGGGCTGGGGGCTACACCTTC.

The table lists this clonotype with a count of one. The CDR3 DNA reads as TGTGCCAGCAGCTTGAGGGACACCGAGAGTCCCAAAAGCACAGATACGCAGTATTTT. It translates to CASSLRDTESPKSTDTQYF. This chain joins TRBV5-5 and TRBJ2-3; a weak D match, TRBD1 (6 bases). Trimming took off 1 base at V and 0 bases at J, with 21 bases between the two ends. The CDR3 length is 19 residues. The V gene's germline CDR1 is SGHKS and CDR2 YYEKEE (reference sequence).

Here the CDR3 reads CASSLADSYNEQFF. The CDR3 nucleotides read TGTGCCAGCAGTCTAGCGGACTCCTACAATGAGCAGTTCTTC. The J gene is TRBJ2-1, the V gene TRBV5-6; 7 bases match TRBD2. From germline, CDR1 is SGHDT and CDR2 YYEEEE. CDR3 size: 14 residues. With 5 bases clipped from V and 0 bases from J, the junction kept 2 bases outside the gene matches.

This chain links TRBV27 with TRBJ1-1; possible D gene TRBD1, 5 bases. The CDR3 covers 14 residues. Germline CDR1 is MNHEY and CDR2 is SMNVEV (reference sequence). The V and J ends lost 3 bases and 0 bases respectively, with 8 bases between them. The DNA of the CDR3 is TGTGCCAGCAGTTTCAGACAGATGAACACTGAAGCTTTCTTT. Translated: CASSFRQMNTEAFF.

V and J are TRBV27 and TRBJ1-4; possible D gene TRBD1, 6 bases. V shed 8 bases and J shed 7 bases, with 17 bases lying between them. The CDR3 runs to 14 residues. Germline V CDR1 and CDR2: MNHEY, SMNVEV (reference sequence). The CDR3 nucleotides are TGTGCCAGCGCGACCGGGGGGGCGCTTGAAAAACTGTTTTTT. Translated, it gives CASATGGALEKLFF.

CDR3 sequence (DNA): TGTGCCAGCAGCCATCAAAAAGGGGCTAGCGCCTACAATGAGCAGTTCTTC. This translates into CASSHQKGASAYNEQFF. The rearrangement links TRBV7-9 to TRBJ2-1, with a possible D match to TRBD2 (6 bases). The V gene lost 5 bases and the J gene lost 2 bases, with 19 bases spanning the gap. Germline CDR1 and CDR2: SEHNR and FQNEAQ (reference sequence). The CDR3 has 17 amino acids.